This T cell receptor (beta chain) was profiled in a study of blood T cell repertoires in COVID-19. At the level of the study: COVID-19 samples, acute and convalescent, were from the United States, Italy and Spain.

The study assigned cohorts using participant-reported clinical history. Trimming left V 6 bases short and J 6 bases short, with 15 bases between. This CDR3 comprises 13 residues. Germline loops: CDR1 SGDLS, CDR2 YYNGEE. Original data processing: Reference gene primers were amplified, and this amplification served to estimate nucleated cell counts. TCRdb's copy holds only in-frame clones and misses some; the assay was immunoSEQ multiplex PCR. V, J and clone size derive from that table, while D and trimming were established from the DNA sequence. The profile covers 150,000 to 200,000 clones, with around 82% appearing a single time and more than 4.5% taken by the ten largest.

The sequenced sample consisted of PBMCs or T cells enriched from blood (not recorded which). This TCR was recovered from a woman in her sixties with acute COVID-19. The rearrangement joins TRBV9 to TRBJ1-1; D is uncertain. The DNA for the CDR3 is TGTGCCAGCACCACTAACCTGGGTCCTGAAGCTTTCTTT. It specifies CASTTNLGPEAFF. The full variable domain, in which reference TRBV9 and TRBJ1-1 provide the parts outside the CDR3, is DSGVTQTPKHLITATGQRVTLRCSPRSGDLSVYWYQQSLDQGLQFLIQYYNGEERAKGNILERFSAQQFPDLHSELNLSSLELGDSALYFCASTTNLGPEAFFGQGTRLTVV.